A single sample gave rise to the 4 T cell receptor beta chains below, sequenced in a study of T cell responses to AZD1222 COVID-19 vaccine (dated by TCRdb to the early 2020s). The time point label of this sample denotes: baseline before first vaccination. To prepare the library, the immunoSEQ multiplex PCR assay was applied. TCRdb retrieved this table from immuneACCESS and kept in-frame rearrangements only. Not all clones are present; in checked studies, unresolved V genes account for under half, and no reason is known for the remainder. The sample table contains tens of thousands of clones; only one count was recorded for 85% to 90% of them. Together, the top ten hold around 7% of the sample. The sequenced sample was peripheral blood, obtained on day 0 of AZD1222 vaccination. The origin of the receptors is an adult in good health.

The chain carries TRBV18 and TRBJ2-1, with D possibly being TRBD1 or TRBD2 (5 bases each). Trimming stripped 0 bases from V and 0 bases from J, with 12 bases between. Germline V gene lookup returns CDR1 KGHSH and CDR2 LQKENI. This CDR3 has 17 amino acids. CDR3 sequence reads: CASSPPGTESSYNEQFF. The DNA of the CDR3 is TGTGCCAGCTCACCACCCGGGACCGAAAGCTCCTACAATGAGCAGTTCTTC.

The rearrangement links TRBV15 to TRBJ2-1; 7 bases map to TRBD2. The V gene's germline CDR1 is LNHNV and CDR2 YYDKDF (reference sequence). V shed 1 base and J 3 bases; nucleotides not matched to a gene: 9. The CDR3 extends over 17 amino acids. The CDR3 nucleotides are TGTGCCACCAGCAGAGGGTCCACGGGAGGAGGCTACAATGAGCAGTTCTTC. This encodes CATSRGSTGGGYNEQFF. Full variable domain (remainder filled in from reference TRBV15 and TRBJ2-1): DAMVIQNPRYQVTQFGKPVTLSCSQTLNHNVMYWYQQKSSQAPKLLFHYYDKDFNNEADTPDNFQSRRPNTSFCFLDIRSPGLGDTAMYLCATSRGSTGGGYNEQFFGPGTRLTVL.

V is TRBV29-1 and J is TRBJ2-7; D is uncertain. The CDR3 length is 11 residues. Deletions cut 0 bases from V and 7 bases from J, with 7 bases between. Germline CDR1 is SQVTM and CDR2 is ANQGSEA. The DNA for the CDR3 is TGCAGCGTTGAAGATGGCGGAGAGCAGTACTTC. It is translated as CSVEDGGEQYF.

J is TRBJ1-5 and V is TRBV6-5; 7 nucleotides agree with TRBD1. Germline V lookup: CDR1 MNHEY, CDR2 SVGAGI. The ends lost 2 bases at V and 6 bases at J; junction bases unmatched: 4. The CDR3 extends over 14 amino acids. CDR3 amino acids: CASSYRQGGQPQHF. The CDR3 DNA reads as TGTGCCAGCAGTTACCGACAGGGTGGTCAGCCCCAGCATTTT.